This entry lists 22 T cell receptor beta chains sequenced from one sample in a study of PD-1 blockade in classical Hodgkin lymphoma. Data came from immunoSEQ multiplex PCR; TCRdb stores just in-frame clones and leaves some out. This table holds about 20,000 clones, about 88% found once. Following autologous stem cell transplantation, relapse occurred in every patient, and exposure to brentuximab vedotin varied. Sequencing was performed on peripheral blood mononuclear cells (PBMCs), taken at baseline. The receptors were gathered from a human donor with classical Hodgkin lymphoma.

This chain links TRBV6-1 with TRBJ2-3; 7 nucleotides match TRBD2. Germline-derived CDR1 and CDR2 are MNHNS and SASEGT. The CDR3 sequence is 14 residues long. Trimming took 7 bases from V and 6 from J; bases not matched to a gene: 10. DNA for the CDR3: TGTGCCAGCACCCCCGGGCTCGGGGGGGATACGCAGTATTTT. Translated: CASTPGLGGDTQYF.

The chain combines TRBV12-5 with TRBJ1-4; 9 bases map to TRBD1. The CDR3 is 20 residues long. V shed 3 bases and J 1 base; nucleotides not matched to a gene: 15. The V gene's germline CDR1 is LGHNT and CDR2 FRNRAP. The CDR3 protein is CASGFPASHRGLETNEKLFF. The CDR3 region has the DNA TGTGCTAGTGGTTTCCCAGCCTCCCACAGGGGGCTCGAAACTAATGAAAAACTGTTTTTT.

The V gene is TRBV19, the J gene TRBJ1-3; no reliable D call. With 5 bases removed from V and 0 bases from J, the gap between germline ends came to 8 bases. CDR1 LNHDA and CDR2 SQIVND come from the germline V gene (reference sequence). The CDR3 is made up of 14 amino acids. The CDR3 sequence: CASSLTDSGNTIYF. The DNA for the CDR3 is TGTGCCAGTAGTTTAACCGACTCTGGAAACACCATATATTTT. Together with reference TRBV19 and TRBJ1-3, the CDR3 gives the full variable domain: DGGITQSPKYLFRKEGQNVTLSCEQNLNHDAMYWYRQDPGQGLRLIYYSQIVNDFQKGDIAEGYSVSREKKESFPLTVTSAQKNPTAFYLCASSLTDSGNTIYFGEGSWLTVV.

By its share, this clone is medium-sized. The chain carries TRBV2 and TRBJ1-1; D gene unclear. This CDR3 has 15 amino acids. Trimming pared 7 bases from V and 5 bases from J, leaving 20 bases between. CDR1 is SNHLY, CDR2 FYNNEI, per germline. In nucleotides, the CDR3 is TGTGCCAGCATTTCGGGCCGCGGGTCGGAGACTGAAGCTTTCTTT. Amino acids: CASISGRGSETEAFF.

The chain recombines TRBV6-5 with TRBJ1-1; D perhaps matches TRBD1 (5 bases). The CDR3 is 14 residues long. V was cut by 5 bases and J by 5 bases, with 15 bases left in between. Germline CDR1 is MNHEY and CDR2 is SVGAGI. The CDR3 reads CASSEAGGGTEAFF. The CDR3 DNA reads TGTGCCAGCAGTGAGGCCGGGGGGGGAACTGAAGCTTTCTTT.

This clone was counted between two and nine times. This rearrangement joins TRBV27 to TRBJ2-3; 16 bases align to TRBD2. CDR1 and CDR2 (germline): MNHEY, SMNVEV (reference sequence). V dropped 5 bases and J dropped 2; count of bases not matched to a gene: 10. The CDR3 is 19 amino acids. CDR3 DNA sequence: TGTGCCAGCAGTCCCCCCGGGACTAGCGGGGGGGCGTTCACAGATACGCAGTATTTT. The encoded protein is CASSPPGTSGGAFTDTQYF.

This clone has more than one count but fewer than ten. The chain recombines TRBV2 with TRBJ2-5; D remains ambiguous. The germline gives CDR1 SNHLY, CDR2 FYNNEI. Trimming left V 11 bases short and J 4 bases short, with 11 bases between. The CDR3 sequence is 11 residues long. This chain's CDR3 is CAGGVGETQYF. CDR3 nucleotides: TGTGCCGGTGGGGTGGGAGAGACCCAGTACTTC.

The CDR3 coding sequence is TGTGCCAGCAGCATTGGACAGGGGGGCGGCTACACCTTC. Encoded protein: CASSIGQGGGYTF. The J gene is TRBJ1-2, the V gene TRBV7-2; TRBD1 matches 10 bases. CDR3 length: 13 amino acids. Per the germline V gene, CDR1 is SGHTA and CDR2 is FQGNSA. The trim removed 5 bases at V and 8 bases at J, leaving 5 bases unmatched.

The chain carries TRBV27 and TRBJ1-2; the D is unclear. The CDR3 sequence is 14 residues long. The germline CDR1 and CDR2 sequences are MNHEY and SMNVEV (reference sequence). DNA for the CDR3: TGTAGCGGCCGATCAGGAATTCTTAACTATGGCTACACCTTC. This codes for CSGRSGILNYGYTF.

DNA for the CDR3: TGTGCCAGCAGCGCAGGAGTGGGACATACGAACACCGGGGAGCTGTTTTTT. This codes for CASSAGVGHTNTGELFF. The chain couples TRBV2 to TRBJ2-2, with TRBD1 as a possible D gene (6 bases). Trimming removed 6 bases at V and 0 bases at J, with 17 bases between. The CDR3 consists of 17 residues. Germline V gives CDR1 SNHLY, CDR2 FYNNEI.

CDR3 residues: CASSLRLSGANVLTF. CDR3 nucleotides: TGTGCCAGCAGCTTGAGACTCTCTGGGGCCAACGTCCTGACTTTC. V and J are TRBV5-4 and TRBJ2-6; D gene unclear. CDR3 length: 15 amino acids. Looked up from germline, CDR1 is SGHNT and CDR2 is YYREEE (reference sequence). Trimming pared 1 base from V and 0 bases from J, leaving 5 bases between.

The chain joins TRBV6-7 to TRBJ2-4; TRBD2 might be the D (6 bases). TRBV6-7 has ORF status, its function being uncertain. Trimming stripped 8 bases from V and 12 bases from J, with 8 bases between. The length of the CDR3 is 9 residues. The CDR3 is CASGGNQYF. CDR3 bases: TGTGCCAGCGGAGGGAATCAGTACTTC.

The gene calls are TRBV21-1 and TRBJ2-4. TRBV21-1 is a pseudogene. The CDR3 contains 20 residues. This chain's CDR3 is CASSRPPGHLGGLAKNIQYF. CDR3 sequence (DNA): TGTGCCAGCAGTCGCCCGCCGGGACATCTCGGGGGTTTAGCCAAAAACATTCAGTACTTC.

V is TRBV28 and J is TRBJ2-2; TRBD2 matches at 15 bases. The germline CDR1 and CDR2 sequences are MDHEN and SYDVKM. The length of the CDR3 is 17 residues. Unmatched junction bases numbered 6, after V lost 5 bases and J lost 5 bases. The CDR3 reads CASSPGLAGGVTGELFF. CDR3 nucleotides: TGTGCCAGCAGTCCCGGACTAGCGGGGGGGGTAACCGGGGAGCTGTTTTTT.

Only one count was recorded for this clone. Germline and junction disagree at one end, which may indicate a read error. The genes are TRBV7-7 and TRBJ2-7, with TRBD2 as a possible D gene (5 bases). Germline assignment: CDR1 SSHAT and CDR2 FNYEAQ (reference sequence). The CDR3 is 15 amino acids. CDR3 protein: CASSLAMGNTYEQYF. The CDR3 nucleotides read TGTGCTAGCAGCTTAGCGATGGGGAATACCTACGAGCAGTACTTC.

This clone was recorded only once. The rearrangement uses TRBV13 and TRBJ2-7, with 9 bases fitting TRBD1. This CDR3 contains 15 residues. From germline, CDR1 is PRHDT and CDR2 FYEKMQ (reference sequence). Trimming cost V 0 bases and J 4 bases; bases outside gene matches: 4. CDR3 DNA sequence: TGTGCCAGCAGCTTAGGACAGGGGGCGGGTTACGAGCAGTACTTC. Translation: CASSLGQGAGYEQYF. The full variable domain, its missing parts supplied by reference TRBV13 and TRBJ2-7, is AAGVIQSPRHLIKEKRETATLKCYPIPRHDTVYWYQQGPGQDPQFLISFYEKMQSDKGSIPDRFSAQQFSDYHSELNMSSLELGDSALYFCASSLGQGAGYEQYFGPGTRLTVT.

This clone has just one count. The chain links TRBV11-3 to TRBJ1-4, with D possibly matching TRBD1 (6 bases). The CDR3 contains 19 residues. Germline assignment: CDR1 SGHNT and CDR2 YENEEA. V lost 5 bases and J 4 bases, leaving 26 bases between the germline ends. CDR3 protein: CASSENLRQSKGVNEKLFF. DNA of the CDR3: TGTGCCAGCAGCGAGAACCTCCGACAGAGCAAGGGGGTTAATGAAAAACTGTTTTTT.

This clone was recorded a few times. The V and J genes are TRBV7-9 and TRBJ1-3; TRBD1 agrees at 7 bases. The germline CDR1 and CDR2 sequences are SEHNR and FQNEAQ (reference sequence). The trim removed 6 bases at V and 3 bases at J, leaving 8 bases unmatched. The CDR3 contains 15 residues. The CDR3 sequence: CASRSPQGFGNTIYF. CDR3 DNA: TGTGCCAGCAGGTCACCACAGGGGTTTGGAAACACCATATATTTT.

This clone was picked up one time. The V call is TRBV9, the J call TRBJ1-1; D is perhaps TRBD1 (5 bases). The germline V gene encodes CDR1 SGDLS and CDR2 YYNGEE. The V gene lost 3 bases and the J gene lost 6 bases, with 15 bases spanning the gap. This CDR3 region has 14 residues. In nucleotides, the CDR3 is TGTGCCAGCAGCGATAGACTCATAGGGGCTGAAGCTTTCTTT. Translated, it gives CASSDRLIGAEAFF.

The chain is built from TRBV29-1 and TRBJ1-2; D is undetermined. There are 13 residues in the CDR3. Trimming removed 7 bases from V and 3 bases from J, with 15 bases in between. Per the germline V gene, CDR1 is SQVTM and CDR2 is ANQGSEA. CDR3 sequence reads: CSAIGPLDYGYTF. CDR3 DNA: TGCAGCGCTATAGGACCACTGGACTATGGCTACACCTTC.

The gene calls are TRBV27 and TRBJ2-1, with D perhaps TRBD2 (6 bases). Per the germline V gene, CDR1 is MNHEY and CDR2 is SMNVEV (reference sequence). V was trimmed by 0 bases and J by 5 bases, leaving 14 bases between them. The CDR3 consists of 16 residues. The CDR3 sequence is CASSLSSGGVHNEQFF. For the CDR3, the DNA is TGTGCCAGCAGTTTATCGAGTGGCGGGGTGCACAATGAGCAGTTCTTC.

The chain has TRBV7-8 and TRBJ1-2; D unresolved. The V gene's germline CDR1 is SGHVS and CDR2 FQNEAQ. The CDR3 has 14 residues. Trimming stripped 1 base from V and 8 bases from J, with 14 bases between. CDR3 bases: TGTGCCAGCAGCTTAGTATCCAGTCCCTCAGGCTACACCTTC. Translated, it gives CASSLVSSPSGYTF.